One sample yielded the 17 T cell receptor beta chains listed below, sequenced in a study of CD8 T cells in ankylosing spondylitis. Study-level points and caveats: Blood from ankylosing spondylitis patients appeared to carry a characteristic roughly 8-variant TCR beta motif.

Via MiXCR, TCRdb re-called the 5' RACE reads, giving one row per CDR3 protein. The profile covers more than 650,000 distinct CDR3 sequences, with 12% appearing a single time and around 0.51% taken by the ten largest. No cognate antigen is known for these TCRs. The sequencing input was blood, either unsorted or a sorted T cell fraction (not recorded which). Receptors originate from a male donor with ankylosing spondylitis.

This clonotype was seen at least ten times. This rearrangement joins TRBV20-1 to TRBJ1-6; tentative D call: TRBD1 (5 bases). The CDR3 extends over 13 amino acids. V was shortened by 3 bases and J by 7 bases, with 10 bases between the two germline ends. From germline, CDR1 is DFQATT and CDR2 SNEGSKA (reference sequence). Here the CDR3 DNA reads TGCAGTGCTAGTAGGGGAGTAAATTCACCCCTCCACTTT. Its translation: CSASRGVNSPLHF.

The chain employs TRBV20-1 and TRBJ2-3; TRBD2 agrees at 12 bases. The CDR3 totals 15 residues. Trimming took 6 bases from V and 6 from J; bases not matched to a gene: 10. CDR1 is DFQATT and CDR2 is SNEGSKA in the germline V gene (reference sequence). The CDR3, as DNA: TGCAGTGCACCCCGGACTAGCGGGACCGGGGATACGCAGTATTTT. The encoded protein is CSAPRTSGTGDTQYF.

This clonotype was counted between two and nine times. The chain joins TRBV20-1 to TRBJ2-5; TRBD2 matches at 7 bases. The CDR3 runs to 13 residues. Germline V gene data show CDR1 as DFQATT and CDR2 as SNEGSKA (reference sequence). V trimming: 0 bases; J trimming: 4 bases; junction bases outside the gene matches: 2. CDR3 region: CSARDIAGETQYF. The CDR3 nucleotides are TGCAGTGCTAGAGATATAGCGGGAGAGACCCAGTACTTC.

This clonotype was observed many times. The chain couples TRBV20-1 to TRBJ2-7; 7 bases are a match to TRBD1. CDR1 DFQATT and CDR2 SNEGSKA come from the germline V gene (reference sequence). The J segment lost 5 bases and the V segment lost 1 base, leaving 2 bases of the junction unmatched. The CDR3 covers 12 residues. Here the CDR3 DNA reads TGCAGTGCTAGAGGTACAGGGGACGAGCAGTACTTC. Translation gives CSARGTGDEQYF.

This clonotype was detected a few times. This chain connects TRBV20-1 to TRBJ2-7, with D tentatively TRBD1 or TRBD2 (5 bases each). CDR1 and CDR2 (germline): DFQATT, SNEGSKA (reference sequence). Deletions cut 5 bases from V and 6 bases from J, with 17 bases between. This CDR3 has 13 amino acids. This chain's CDR3 is CSAGTSGLPEQYF. CDR3 in DNA: TGCAGTGCTGGGACCTCAGGCCTTCCCGAGCAGTACTTC.

This clonotype appeared a few times. Here the CDR3 reads CASRRDRDRATGELFF. Here the CDR3 DNA reads TGTGCCAGCAGGCGAGACCGGGACAGGGCCACCGGGGAGCTGTTTTTT. V and J are TRBV6-1 and TRBJ2-2; 9 bases map to TRBD1. The CDR3 totals 16 residues. From germline, CDR1 is MNHNS and CDR2 SASEGT. V lost 6 bases and J lost 4; bases outside the gene matches: 9.

The chain uses TRBV20-1 and TRBJ1-2; D gene unclear. The germline gives CDR1 DFQATT, CDR2 SNEGSKA (reference sequence). This CDR3 is built from 14 residues. The V and J ends lost 3 bases and 1 base respectively, with 12 bases between them. CDR3 sequence reads: CSASGTQVNYGYTF. The CDR3 DNA reads as TGCAGTGCTAGCGGTACGCAGGTTAACTATGGCTACACCTTC.

This clonotype was seen once. This sequence joins TRBV21-1 and TRBJ2-7. TRBV21-1 is designated a pseudogene. This CDR3 contains 10 residues. The CDR3 loop is CASRSGGEYF. The CDR3 nucleotides read TGTGCCAGCAGAAGCGGTGGAGAGTACTTC.

Concerning this clonotype itself: Relative to the germline gene, one junction end is altered; a read error may explain this. The chain uses TRBV20-1 and TRBJ2-2; 12 positions match TRBD2. The CDR3 consists of 17 residues. Germline V gene lookup returns CDR1 DFQATT and CDR2 SNEGSKA (reference sequence). The CDR3 sequence: CCARPRTSGTTAGELFF. The CDR3 DNA reads as TGCTGTGCTAGACCCCGGACTAGCGGGACGACGGCCGGGGAGCTGTTTTTT.

In its sample, this clonotype was seen a few times. The chain combines TRBV10-3 with TRBJ2-2, with D unclear. Germline values: CDR1 ENHRY, CDR2 SYGVKD. CDR3 length: 14 residues. The V gene lost 4 bases and the J gene lost 4 bases, with 10 bases spanning the gap. Written as DNA, the CDR3 is TGTGCCATCAGTGGGCCACTAATCACCGGGGAGCTGTTTTTT. It is translated as CAISGPLITGELFF.

This chain joins TRBV28 and TRBJ2-6; possibly TRBD2 for D (6 bases). V was pared by 7 bases and J by 2 bases, with 15 bases between. This CDR3 has 16 residues. The germline V gene has CDR1 MDHEN and CDR2 SYDVKM. CDR3 residues: CASIPGTPAGANVLTF. CDR3 DNA sequence: TGTGCCAGCATCCCCGGGACTCCGGCTGGGGCCAACGTCCTGACTTTC.

This clonotype was counted many times. The chain is built from TRBV5-1 and TRBJ2-3, with TRBD2 as a possible D gene (6 bases). Germline assignment: CDR1 SGHRS and CDR2 YFSETQ. Trimming cost V 5 bases and J 0 bases, with 10 bases left between them. The CDR3 has 14 amino acids. The CDR3 DNA is TGCGCCAGCAGAGTAGCGGCTAGCACAGATACGCAGTATTTT. Protein sequence: CASRVAASTDTQYF.

This clonotype was found a few times. The chain couples TRBV27 to TRBJ2-1, with D perhaps matching TRBD1 or TRBD2 (6 bases each). Trimming removed 6 bases at V and 0 bases at J, with 12 bases between. The CDR3 sequence is 15 residues long. CDR1 MNHEY and CDR2 SMNVEV come from the germline V gene (reference sequence). CDR3 residues: CASSAGHPSYNEQFF. CDR3 in DNA: TGTGCCAGCAGCGCGGGACACCCCTCCTACAATGAGCAGTTCTTC.

A word on this clonotype: Relative to the germline gene, one junction end is altered; a read error may explain this. The rearrangement links TRBV6-5 to TRBJ2-5, with 7 bases matching TRBD1. CDR3 size: 14 residues. In germline, CDR1 is MNHEY, CDR2 SVGAGI. CDR3 bases: TGTGCCAGCAGTTACTCGACAGGGCAAGGGACCCAGTACTTC. Protein: CASSYSTGQGTQYF.

The chain recombines TRBV6-5 with TRBJ2-7; no definite D call. The CDR3 length is 13 residues. Germline V gene sequence: CDR1 MNHEY, CDR2 SVGAGI. Trimming left V 4 bases short and J 8 bases short, with 15 bases between. CDR3 protein: CASSFVNSFQQYF. The CDR3 DNA sequence: TGTGCCAGCAGTTTTGTTAATAGCTTCCAGCAGTACTTC.

This chain joins TRBV7-2 and TRBJ1-5; D ambiguous. The CDR3 is 15 amino acids. The germline gives CDR1 SGHTA, CDR2 FQGNSA. With 3 bases removed from V and 5 bases from J, the gap between germline ends came to 14 bases. CDR3 in amino acids: CASSFGRGIYQPQHF. The CDR3 coding sequence is TGTGCCAGCAGCTTTGGACGAGGAATTTATCAGCCCCAGCATTTT. Looking up the rest from reference TRBV7-2 and TRBJ1-5 gives the full variable domain: GAGVSQSPSNKVTEKGKDVELRCDPISGHTALYWYRQSLGQGLEFLIYFQGNSAPDKSGLPSDRFSAERTGGSVSTLTIQRTQQEDSAVYLCASSFGRGIYQPQHFGDGTRLSIL.

This chain connects TRBV3-1 to TRBJ1-1, with D unclear. Trimming removed 2 bases at V and 3 bases at J, with 10 bases between. This CDR3 spans 14 amino acids. Germline-derived CDR1 and CDR2 are LGHDT and YNNKEL (reference sequence). The CDR3 reads CASSQLTPDTEAFF. The CDR3 coding sequence is TGTGCCAGCAGCCAACTAACCCCGGACACTGAAGCTTTCTTT.